The clone carrying this T cell receptor beta chain was detected many times. The sample belongs to a study of T-cell reconstitution after alpha-beta-depleted transplantation in children. It was with unique molecular identifiers that the TCRbeta library was prepared. MiXCR, run by TCRdb on the PCR reads, gives a single entry per CDR3 protein. Of 210,000 or so distinct CDR3 sequences listed, roughly 10% are singletons. The CDR3 covers 16 residues. CDR1 is SGHAT and CDR2 is FQNNGV in the germline V gene. Germline trimming cut 1 base from V and 6 bases from J; bases unmatched to any gene: 7. The sample here was PBMCs from the stem cell graft donor, taken from the stem cell graft. The TCR sequence derives from a human donor who donated a stem cell graft to a child with acute lymphoblastic leukemia. V and J are TRBV11-2 and TRBJ1-2; the match to TRBD1 covers 11 bases. The CDR3 bases are TGTGCCAGCAGCTTAGCCCCAGGACAGGGGGCCGATGGCTACACCTTC. Encoded protein: CASSLAPGQGADGYTF. The full variable domain, its missing parts supplied by reference TRBV11-2 and TRBJ1-2, is EAGVAQSPRYKIIEKRQSVAFWCNPISGHATLYWYQQILGQGPKLLIQFQNNGVVDDSQLPKDRFSAERLKGVDSTLKIQPAKLEDSAVYLCASSLAPGQGADGYTFGSGTRLTVV.